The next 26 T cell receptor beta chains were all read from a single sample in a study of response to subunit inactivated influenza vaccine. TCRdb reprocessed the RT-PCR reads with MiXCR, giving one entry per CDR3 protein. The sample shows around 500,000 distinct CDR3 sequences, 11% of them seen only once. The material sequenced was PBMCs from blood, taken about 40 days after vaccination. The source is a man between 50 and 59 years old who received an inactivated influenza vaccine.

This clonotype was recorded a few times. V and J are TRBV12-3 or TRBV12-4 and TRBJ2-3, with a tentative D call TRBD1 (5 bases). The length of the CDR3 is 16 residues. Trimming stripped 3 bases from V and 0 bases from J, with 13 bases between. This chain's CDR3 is CASSFLTERSTDTQYF. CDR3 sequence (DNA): TGTGCCAGCAGTTTTCTGACAGAGCGTAGCACAGATACGCAGTATTTT.

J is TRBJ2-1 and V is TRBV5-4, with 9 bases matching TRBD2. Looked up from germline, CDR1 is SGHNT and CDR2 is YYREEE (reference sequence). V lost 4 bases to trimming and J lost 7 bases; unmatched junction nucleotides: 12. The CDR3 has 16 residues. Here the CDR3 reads CASSGPVAGGVNEQFF. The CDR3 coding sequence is TGTGCCAGCAGCGGGCCGGTCGCGGGAGGGGTGAATGAGCAGTTCTTC. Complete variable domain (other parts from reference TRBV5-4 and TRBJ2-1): ETGVTQSPTHLIKTRGQQVTLRCSSQSGHNTVSWYQQALGQGPQFIFQYYREEENGRGNFPPRFSGLQFPNYSSELNVNALELDDSALYLCASSGPVAGGVNEQFFGPGTRLTVL.

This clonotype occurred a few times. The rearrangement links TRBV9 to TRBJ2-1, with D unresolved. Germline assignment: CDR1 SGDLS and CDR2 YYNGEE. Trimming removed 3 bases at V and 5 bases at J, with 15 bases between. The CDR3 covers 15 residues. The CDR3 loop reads CASSASINPNNEQFF. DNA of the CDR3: TGTGCCAGCAGCGCGAGTATCAACCCCAACAATGAGCAGTTCTTC.

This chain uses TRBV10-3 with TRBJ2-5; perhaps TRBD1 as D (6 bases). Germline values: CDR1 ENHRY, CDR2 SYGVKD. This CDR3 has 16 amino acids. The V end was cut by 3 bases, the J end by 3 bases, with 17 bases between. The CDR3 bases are TGTGCCATCAGTGAATCAGGCAGGGGCGCCAAAGAGACCCAGTACTTC. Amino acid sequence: CAISESGRGAKETQYF.

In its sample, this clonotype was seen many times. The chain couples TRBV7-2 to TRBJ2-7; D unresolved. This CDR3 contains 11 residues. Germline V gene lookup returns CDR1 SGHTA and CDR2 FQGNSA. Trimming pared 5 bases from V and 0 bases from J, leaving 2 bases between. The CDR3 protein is CASSASYEQYF. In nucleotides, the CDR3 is TGTGCCAGCAGCGCCTCCTACGAGCAGTACTTC.

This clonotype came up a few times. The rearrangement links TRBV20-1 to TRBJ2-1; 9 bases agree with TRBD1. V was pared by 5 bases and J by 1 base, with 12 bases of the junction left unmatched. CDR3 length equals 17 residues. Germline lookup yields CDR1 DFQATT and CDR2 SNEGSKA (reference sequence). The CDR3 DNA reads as TGCAGTGCTGGCCTAGTGGGACAGGGAGCATCCTACAATGAGCAGTTCTTC. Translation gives CSAGLVGQGASYNEQFF.

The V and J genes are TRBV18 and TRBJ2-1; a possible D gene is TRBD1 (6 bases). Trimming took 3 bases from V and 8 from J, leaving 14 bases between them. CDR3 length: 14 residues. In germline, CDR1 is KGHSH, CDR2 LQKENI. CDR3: CASSPYQGSDEQFF. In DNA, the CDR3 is TGTGCCAGCTCACCGTACCAGGGGAGCGATGAGCAGTTCTTC.

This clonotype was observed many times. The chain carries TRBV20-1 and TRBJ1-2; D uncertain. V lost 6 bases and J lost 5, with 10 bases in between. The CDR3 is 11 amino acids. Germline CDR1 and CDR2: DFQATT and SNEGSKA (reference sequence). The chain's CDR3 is CSAPARYGYTF. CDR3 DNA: TGCAGTGCCCCAGCGAGGTATGGCTACACCTTC.

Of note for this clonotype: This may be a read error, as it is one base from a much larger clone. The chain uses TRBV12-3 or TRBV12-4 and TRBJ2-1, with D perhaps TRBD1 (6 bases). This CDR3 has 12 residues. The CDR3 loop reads CASRDSNNEQLF. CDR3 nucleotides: TGTGCCAGCAGGGACAGTAACAATGAGCAGTTATTC.

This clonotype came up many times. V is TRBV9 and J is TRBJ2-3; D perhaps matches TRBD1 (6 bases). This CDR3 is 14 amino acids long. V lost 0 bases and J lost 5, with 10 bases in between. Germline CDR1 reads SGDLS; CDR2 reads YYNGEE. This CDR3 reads CASSVEPRGDTQYF. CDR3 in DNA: TGTGCCAGCAGCGTAGAACCCAGGGGAGATACGCAGTATTTT.

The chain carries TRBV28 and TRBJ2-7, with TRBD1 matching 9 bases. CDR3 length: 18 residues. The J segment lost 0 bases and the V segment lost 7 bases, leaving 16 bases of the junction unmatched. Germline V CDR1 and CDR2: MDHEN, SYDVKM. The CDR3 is CASISGQGPFYGSYEQYF. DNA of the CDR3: TGTGCCAGCATTTCGGGACAGGGTCCCTTCTACGGCTCCTACGAGCAGTACTTC.

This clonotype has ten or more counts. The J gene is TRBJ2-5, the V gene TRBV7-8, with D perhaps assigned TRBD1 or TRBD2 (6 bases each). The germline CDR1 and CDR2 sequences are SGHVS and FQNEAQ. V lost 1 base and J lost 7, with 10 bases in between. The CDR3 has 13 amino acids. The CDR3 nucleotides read TGTGCCAGCAGCTTAGGGGGGGCTGGGACCCAGTACTTC. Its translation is CASSLGGAGTQYF.

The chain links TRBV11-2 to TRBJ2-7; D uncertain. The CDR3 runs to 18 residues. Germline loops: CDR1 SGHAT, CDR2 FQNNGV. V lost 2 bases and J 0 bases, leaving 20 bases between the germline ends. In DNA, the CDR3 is TGTGCCAGCAGCTTATCCTCCCGACCGACGACTCCCTCCTACGAGCAGTACTTC. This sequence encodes CASSLSSRPTTPSYEQYF.

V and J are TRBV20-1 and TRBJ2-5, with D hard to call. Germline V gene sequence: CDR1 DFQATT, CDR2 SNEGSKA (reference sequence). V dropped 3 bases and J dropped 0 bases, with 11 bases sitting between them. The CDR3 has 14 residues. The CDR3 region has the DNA TGCAGTGCTAGCTGGGGAATGAACCAAGAGACCCAGTACTTC. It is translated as CSASWGMNQETQYF.

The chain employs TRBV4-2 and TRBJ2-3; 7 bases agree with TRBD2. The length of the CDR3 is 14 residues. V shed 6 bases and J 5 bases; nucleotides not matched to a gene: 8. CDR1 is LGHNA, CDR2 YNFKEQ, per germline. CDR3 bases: TGTGCCAGCAGAGGACTAGGTTATGGAGATACGCAGTATTTT. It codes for CASRGLGYGDTQYF.

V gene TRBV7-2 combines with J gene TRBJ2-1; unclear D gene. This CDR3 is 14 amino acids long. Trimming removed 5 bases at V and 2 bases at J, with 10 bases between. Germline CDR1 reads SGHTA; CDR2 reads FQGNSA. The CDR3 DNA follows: TGTGCCAGCAGCCCCCAGACCACCTACAATGAGCAGTTCTTC. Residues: CASSPQTTYNEQFF.

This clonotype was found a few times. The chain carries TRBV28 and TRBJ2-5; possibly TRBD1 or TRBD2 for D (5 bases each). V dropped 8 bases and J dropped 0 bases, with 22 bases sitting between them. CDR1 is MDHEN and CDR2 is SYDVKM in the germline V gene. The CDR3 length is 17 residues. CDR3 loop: CASGTIQHTTYQETQYF. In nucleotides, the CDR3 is TGTGCCAGCGGGACCATACAGCACACGACCTACCAAGAGACCCAGTACTTC. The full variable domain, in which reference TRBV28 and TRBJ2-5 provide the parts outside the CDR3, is DVKVTQSSRYLVKRTGEKVFLECVQDMDHENMFWYRQDPGLGLRLIYFSYDVKMKEKGDIPEGYSVSREKKERFSLILESASTNQTSMYLCASGTIQHTTYQETQYFGPGTRLLVL.

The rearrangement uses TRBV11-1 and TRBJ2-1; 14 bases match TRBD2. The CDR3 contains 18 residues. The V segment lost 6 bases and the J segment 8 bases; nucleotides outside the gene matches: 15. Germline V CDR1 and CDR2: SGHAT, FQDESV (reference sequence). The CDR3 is CASSTGTSGRPAGDEQFF. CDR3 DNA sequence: TGTGCCAGCAGTACCGGGACTAGCGGGAGACCGGCTGGTGATGAGCAGTTCTTC.

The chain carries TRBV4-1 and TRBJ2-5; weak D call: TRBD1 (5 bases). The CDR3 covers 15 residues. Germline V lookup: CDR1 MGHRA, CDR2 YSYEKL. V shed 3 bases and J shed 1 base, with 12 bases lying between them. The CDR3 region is CASSHFWTPQETQYF. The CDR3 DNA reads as TGCGCCAGCAGCCACTTCTGGACACCCCAAGAGACCCAGTACTTC.

The CDR3 DNA is TGTGCCATGGGCCCCGGGCTCCTCTGCTGTGAGCAGTTCTTC. It encodes CAMGPGLLCCEQFF. The V call is TRBV5-4, the J call TRBJ2-1; D unclear. CDR1 is SGHNT, CDR2 YYREEE, per germline (reference sequence). The CDR3 contains 14 residues. The V and J ends lost 9 bases and 9 bases respectively, with 22 bases between them.

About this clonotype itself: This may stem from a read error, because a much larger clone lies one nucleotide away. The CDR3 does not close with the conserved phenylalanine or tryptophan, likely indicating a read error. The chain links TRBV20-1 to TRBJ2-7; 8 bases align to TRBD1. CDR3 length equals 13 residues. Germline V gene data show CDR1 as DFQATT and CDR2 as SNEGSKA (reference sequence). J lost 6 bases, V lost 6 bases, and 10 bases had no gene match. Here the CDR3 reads CSATGQGVAEQYL. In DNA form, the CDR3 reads TGCAGTGCCACCGGACAGGGAGTGGCCGAGCAGTACTTA.

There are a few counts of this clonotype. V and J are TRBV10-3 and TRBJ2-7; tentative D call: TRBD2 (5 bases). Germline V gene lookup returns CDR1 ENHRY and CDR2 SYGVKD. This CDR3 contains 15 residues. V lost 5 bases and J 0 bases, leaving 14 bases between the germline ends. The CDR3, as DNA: TGTGCCATCAGTCTGACCGGGGAGAGCTCCTACGAGCAGTACTTC. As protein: CAISLTGESSYEQYF.

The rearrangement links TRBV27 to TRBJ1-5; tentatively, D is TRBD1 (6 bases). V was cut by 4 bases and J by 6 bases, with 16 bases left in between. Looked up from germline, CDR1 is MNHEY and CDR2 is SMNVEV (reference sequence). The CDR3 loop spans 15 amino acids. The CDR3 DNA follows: TGTGCCAGCAGTTCCATACAGGGTGGAGTTCAGCCCCAGCATTTT. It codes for CASSSIQGGVQPQHF.

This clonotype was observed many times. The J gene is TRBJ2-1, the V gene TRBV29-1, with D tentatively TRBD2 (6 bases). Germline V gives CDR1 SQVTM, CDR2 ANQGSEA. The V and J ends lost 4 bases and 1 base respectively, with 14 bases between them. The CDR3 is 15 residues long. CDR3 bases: TGCAGCGTTGCCACCGGGGGTTATTCCTACAATGAGCAGTTCTTC. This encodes CSVATGGYSYNEQFF.

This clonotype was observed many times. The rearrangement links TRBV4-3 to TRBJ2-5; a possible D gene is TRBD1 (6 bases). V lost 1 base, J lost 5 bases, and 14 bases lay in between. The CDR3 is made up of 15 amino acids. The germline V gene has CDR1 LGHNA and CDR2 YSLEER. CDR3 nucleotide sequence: TGCGCCAGCAGCCAAGTTCTGGGGGCGTGGGAGACCCAGTACTTC. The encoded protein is CASSQVLGAWETQYF.

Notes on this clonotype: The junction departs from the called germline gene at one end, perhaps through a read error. CDR3 protein: CASSQVRHTEAFF. In DNA, the CDR3 is TGTGCCAGCAGTCAAGTGAGACACACAGAAGCTTTCTTT. This chain uses TRBV12-3 or TRBV12-4 with TRBJ1-1; D call uncertain. The CDR3 extends over 13 amino acids.